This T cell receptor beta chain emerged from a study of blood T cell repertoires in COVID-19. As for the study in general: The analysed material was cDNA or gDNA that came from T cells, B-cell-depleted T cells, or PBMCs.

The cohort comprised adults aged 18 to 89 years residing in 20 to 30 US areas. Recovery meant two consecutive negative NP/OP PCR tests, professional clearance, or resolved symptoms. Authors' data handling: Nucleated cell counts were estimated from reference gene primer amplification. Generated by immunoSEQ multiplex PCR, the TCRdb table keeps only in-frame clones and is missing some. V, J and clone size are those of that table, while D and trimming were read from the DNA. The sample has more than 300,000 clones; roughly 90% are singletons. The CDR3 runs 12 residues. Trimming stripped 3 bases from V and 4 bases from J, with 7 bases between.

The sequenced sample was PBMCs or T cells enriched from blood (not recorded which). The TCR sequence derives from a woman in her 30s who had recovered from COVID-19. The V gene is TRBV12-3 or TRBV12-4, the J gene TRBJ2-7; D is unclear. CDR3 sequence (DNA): TGTGCCAGCAGTTTTCGGGTTTACGAGCAGTACTTC. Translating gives CASSFRVYEQYF.